The source of this T cell receptor beta chain is a study of T cell responses to AZD1222 COVID-19 vaccine. Study-wide context: Second doses that came at about 4 or about 12 weeks were put together. Overall study results and limits: Close to half of all spike-specific TCRs reportedly target regions of the variants that are unmutated. Spike-wide coverage was observed for vaccine-associated CD4 TCRs, with dominant responses at 160-218 and 743-854.

After removal of 9 bases from V and 6 bases from J, the junction contained 9 bases not matched to a gene. Per the germline V gene, CDR1 is SNHLY and CDR2 is FYNNEI. The CDR3 consists of 13 residues. Only in-frame clones appear in the TCRdb table, and some are missing; sequencing was by immunoSEQ multiplex PCR. The data show around 130,000 clones, approximately 90% seen once. As to this clone: The antigen remains unidentified.

Source: peripheral blood, taken on day 0 of AZD1222 vaccination. This TCR came from an adult in good health. This chain connects TRBV2 to TRBJ2-3; the match to TRBD1 covers 7 bases. This CDR3 reads CARGSGGVDTQYF. For the CDR3, the DNA is TGTGCCAGAGGATCAGGGGGAGTGGATACGCAGTATTTT.